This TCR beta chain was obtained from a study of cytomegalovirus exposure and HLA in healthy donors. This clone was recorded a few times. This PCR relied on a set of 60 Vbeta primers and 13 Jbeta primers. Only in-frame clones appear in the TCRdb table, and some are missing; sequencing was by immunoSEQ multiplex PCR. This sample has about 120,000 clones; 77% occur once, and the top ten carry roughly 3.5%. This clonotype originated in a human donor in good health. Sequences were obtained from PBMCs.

CDR3 coding DNA: TGTGCCAGCAGTCCGACAGGGCGGAGGGAAAAACTGTTTTTT. Translated: CASSPTGRREKLFF. The chain has TRBV6-5 and TRBJ1-4; TRBD1 aligns across 7 bases. V lost 5 bases and J lost 8; bases outside the gene matches: 8. Per the germline V gene, CDR1 is MNHEY and CDR2 is SVGAGI. The CDR3 extends over 14 amino acids.